Detailed here is one T cell receptor beta chain. The sample originates from a study of blood T cell repertoires in COVID-19. Study summary: PBMCs, B-cell-depleted T cells, or T cells provided the cDNA or gDNA that made up the material.

Donors in Cohort 3 counted as recovered after two negative PCRs, clearance, or symptom resolution. Between the trimmed V and J ends, which lost 8 bases and 4 bases, there was a span of 17 bases. The CDR3 sequence is 14 residues long. Germline lookup yields CDR1 SNHLY and CDR2 FYNNEI. Clones were sequenced by immunoSEQ multiplex PCR, and TCRdb holds only the in-frame ones, with some missing. The sample has under 150,000 clones, 70% to 90% seen once. Sequencing used PBMCs or T cells enriched from blood (not recorded which). The chain couples TRBV2 to TRBJ1-1; D gene ambiguous. This receptor was obtained from a woman in her 50s who had recovered from COVID-19. CDR3 region: CASQFVGEGTEAFF. The CDR3 DNA sequence: TGTGCCAGCCAGTTTGTTGGCGAGGGCACTGAAGCTTTCTTT. Variable domain in full (rest from reference TRBV2 and TRBJ1-1): EPEVTQTPSHQVTQMGQEVILRCVPISNHLYFYWYRQILGQKVEFLVSFYNNEISEKSEIFDDQFSVERPDGSNFTLKIRSTKLEDSAMYFCASQFVGEGTEAFFGQGTRLTVV.